The clone carrying this T cell receptor (beta chain) was observed a few times. The antigen is undetermined. Via MiXCR, TCRdb re-called the 5' RACE reads, giving one row per CDR3 protein. The sample lists a few hundred thousand distinct CDR3 sequences; 20% to 25% were seen once. The sample is drawn from a study of CD8 T cells in ankylosing spondylitis. Points from the study as a whole: A TCR beta motif of fewer than ten highly homologous variants appeared characteristic of ankylosing spondylitis blood.

This CDR3 is 15 amino acids long. V was clipped by 3 bases and J by 6 bases, with 12 bases between them. The receptor's source is a male donor with ankylosing spondylitis. Sequenced: blood, either unsorted or a sorted T cell fraction (not recorded which). This sequence joins TRBV12-3 or TRBV12-4 and TRBJ1-6; a possible D gene is TRBD1 (6 bases). CDR3 residues: CASSFRGAANSPLHF. DNA of the CDR3: TGTGCCAGCAGTTTTCGGGGGGCTGCTAATTCACCCCTCCACTTT.